The present TCR beta chain was sequenced within a study of cytomegalovirus exposure and HLA in healthy donors. Regarding this clone: Its antigen is unidentified.

V lost 6 bases, J lost 6 bases, and 17 bases stayed unmatched. Per germline, CDR1 SGHVS and CDR2 FQNEAQ. The CDR3 spans 18 residues. The PCR employed 60 Vbeta primers together with 13 Jbeta primers. Authors' data handling: Unique TCR beta chains numbered about 80 million in a later analysis, with around 10 million shared. The data were produced by immunoSEQ multiplex PCR, yet TCRdb's version contains in-frame clones alone and is incomplete. Clone size and the V and J calls come from that table; the DNA yielded D and trimming. The sample contains around 300,000 clones, about 87% of which appear only once. Study-wide results and limits: Roughly uniform sequencing depth across donors was assumed, possibly incorrectly. Earlier results showed most TCR beta V segments being productive about 90% or about 30% of the time.

The genes are TRBV7-8 and TRBJ2-3, with 11 positions matching TRBD2. The specimen sequenced was PBMCs. The source is a woman between 18 and 29 years old in good health and CMV-seronegative. The CDR3 reads CASSPNQRRTSGFDTQYF. In DNA, the CDR3 is TGTGCCAGCAGTCCCAACCAACGTAGGACTAGCGGGTTCGATACGCAGTATTTT.